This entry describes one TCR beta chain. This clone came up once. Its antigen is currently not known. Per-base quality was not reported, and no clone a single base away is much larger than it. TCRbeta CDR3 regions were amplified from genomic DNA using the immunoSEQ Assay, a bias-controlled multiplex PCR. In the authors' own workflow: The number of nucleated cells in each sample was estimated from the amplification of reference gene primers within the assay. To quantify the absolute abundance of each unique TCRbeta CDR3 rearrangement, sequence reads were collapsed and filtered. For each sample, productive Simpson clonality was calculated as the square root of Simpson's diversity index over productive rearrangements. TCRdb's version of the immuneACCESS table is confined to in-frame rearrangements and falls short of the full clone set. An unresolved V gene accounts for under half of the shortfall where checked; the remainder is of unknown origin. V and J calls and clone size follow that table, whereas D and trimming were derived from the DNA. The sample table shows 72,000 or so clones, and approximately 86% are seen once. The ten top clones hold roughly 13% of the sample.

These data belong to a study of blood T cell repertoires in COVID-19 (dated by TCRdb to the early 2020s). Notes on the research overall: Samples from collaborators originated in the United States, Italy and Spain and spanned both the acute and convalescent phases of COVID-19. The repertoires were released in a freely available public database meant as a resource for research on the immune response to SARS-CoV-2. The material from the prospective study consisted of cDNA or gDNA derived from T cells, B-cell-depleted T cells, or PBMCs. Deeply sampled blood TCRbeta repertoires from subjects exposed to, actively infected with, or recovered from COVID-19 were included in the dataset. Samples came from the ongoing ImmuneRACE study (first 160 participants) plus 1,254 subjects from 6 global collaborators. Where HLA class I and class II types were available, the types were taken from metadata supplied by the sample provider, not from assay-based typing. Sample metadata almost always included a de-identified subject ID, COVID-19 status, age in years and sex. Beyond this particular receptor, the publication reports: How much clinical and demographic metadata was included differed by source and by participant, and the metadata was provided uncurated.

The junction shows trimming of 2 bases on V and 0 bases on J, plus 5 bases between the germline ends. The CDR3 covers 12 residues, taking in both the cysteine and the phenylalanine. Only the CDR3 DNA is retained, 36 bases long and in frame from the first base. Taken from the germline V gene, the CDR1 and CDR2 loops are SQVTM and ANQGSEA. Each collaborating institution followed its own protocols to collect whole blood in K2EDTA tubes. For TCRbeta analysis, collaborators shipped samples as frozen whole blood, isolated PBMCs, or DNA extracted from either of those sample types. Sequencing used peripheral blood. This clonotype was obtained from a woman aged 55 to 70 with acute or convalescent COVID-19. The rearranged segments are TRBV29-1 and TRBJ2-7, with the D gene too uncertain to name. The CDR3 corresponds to CSVERSSYEQYF. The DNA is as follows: TGCAGCGTTGAACGGAGCTCCTACGAGCAGTACTTC.